This TCR beta chain was found in a study of shared clonotypes between healthy human individuals. Whole-study findings and limits: Naive CD4 clonotypes were shared across a handful of donors at roughly 5.5%.

Comments on this clone: Its target is not known.

Naive CD8 cells were CD45RO-negative, positively selected for CCR7, excluding terminally differentiated effector memory CD45RA+ cells. The donors were adults (healthy and HIV-negative) with no recent acute infections or vaccinations. Generated by immunoSEQ multiplex PCR, the TCRdb table keeps only in-frame clones and is missing some. The profile shows about 800,000 clones, about 96% of them singletons. Germline assignment: CDR1 SGHRS and CDR2 YFSETQ. Trimming removed 3 bases from V and 2 bases from J; junction bases left unmatched: 3. This CDR3 spans 14 amino acids. This TCR came from a man aged 25 to 40 in good health. This chain uses TRBV5-1 with TRBJ2-3; 7 bases match TRBD1. The specimen was naive CD8+ T cells sorted from blood. This CDR3 reads CASSWDRITDTQYF. DNA for the CDR3: TGCGCCAGCAGCTGGGACAGAATCACAGATACGCAGTATTTT. Based on the CDR3 plus reference TRBV5-1 and TRBJ2-3, the full variable domain is KAGVTQTPRYLIKTRGQQVTLSCSPISGHRSVSWYQQTPGQGLQFLFEYFSETQRNKGNFPGRFSGRQFSNSRSEMNVSTLELGDSALYLCASSWDRITDTQYFGPGTRLTVL.